This is a list of T cell receptor beta chains from one sample in a study of regulatory T cells in long-lasting Graves disease. One entry per CDR3 protein, called by TCRdb with MiXCR from the multiplex PCR reads. The table has approximately 300,000 distinct CDR3 sequences, over 15% seen once; the top ten hold more than 30%. Sample: peripheral blood mononuclear cells (PBMCs), taken at new diagnosis, from a patient treated with antithyroid drugs. These receptors were collected from a female donor with Graves disease. The CDR3 runs from the conserved cysteine through the conserved F or W. Fields, in order: CDR3 protein, J gene, V gene.

CDR3: CSARSLATEAFF
J: TRBJ1-1
V: TRBV20-1

CDR3: CASRGTELNGELFF
J: TRBJ1-4
V: TRBV11-3

CDR3: CASSLALQSEQYF
J: TRBJ2-7
V: TRBV6-1

CDR3: CASSYSIGGQAEQYF
J: TRBJ2-7
V: TRBV6-5

CDR3: CSASPGQDLNEQFF
J: TRBJ2-1
V: TRBV20-1

CDR3: CSAFTSNEQFF
J: TRBJ2-1
V: TRBV20-1

CDR3: CASRGQSGNTIYF
J: TRBJ1-3
V: TRBV2

CDR3: CAISESTIAGSYNEQFF
J: TRBJ2-1
V: TRBV10-3

CDR3: CASSQRNPGPEQYF
J: TRBJ2-7
V: TRBV13

CDR3: CASSFGVGETQYF
J: TRBJ2-5
V: TRBV28

CDR3: CASSPNRGGYNEQFF
J: TRBJ2-1
V: TRBV9

CDR3: CASSPGLAGERQFF
J: TRBJ2-1
V: TRBV28

CDR3: CASSAGSSNQPQHF
J: TRBJ1-5
V: TRBV3-1

CDR3: CASSPTGQSSYEQYF
J: TRBJ2-7
V: TRBV18

CDR3: CASTTSYEQYF
J: TRBJ2-7
V: TRBV6-2/TRBV6-3

CDR3: CSVGLNGQYF
J: TRBJ2-3
V: TRBV29-1

CDR3: CASSYRTSSGNTIYF
J: TRBJ1-3
V: TRBV6-9

CDR3: CASRTPGAGDRQETQYF
J: TRBJ2-5
V: TRBV27

CDR3: CSGLAENSFYDQYF
J: TRBJ2-7
V: TRBV20-1

CDR3: CSAGTADQPQHF
J: TRBJ1-5
V: TRBV20-1

CDR3: CASSLMASTDTQYF
J: TRBJ2-3
V: TRBV27

CDR3: CASRSLGGEQYF
J: TRBJ2-7
V: TRBV28